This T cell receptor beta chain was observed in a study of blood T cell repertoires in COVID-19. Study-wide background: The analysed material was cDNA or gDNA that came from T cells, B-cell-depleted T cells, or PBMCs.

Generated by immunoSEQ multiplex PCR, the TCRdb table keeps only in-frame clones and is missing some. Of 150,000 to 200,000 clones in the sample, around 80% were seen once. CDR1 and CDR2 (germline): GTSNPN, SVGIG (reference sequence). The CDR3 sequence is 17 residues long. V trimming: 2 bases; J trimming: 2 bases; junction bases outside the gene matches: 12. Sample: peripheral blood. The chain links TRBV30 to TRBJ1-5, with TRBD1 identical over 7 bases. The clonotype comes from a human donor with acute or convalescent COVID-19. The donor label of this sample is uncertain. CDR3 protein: CAWSPRTGRVGNQPQHF. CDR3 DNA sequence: TGTGCCTGGAGTCCTCGGACAGGCCGGGTGGGCAATCAGCCCCAGCATTTT.